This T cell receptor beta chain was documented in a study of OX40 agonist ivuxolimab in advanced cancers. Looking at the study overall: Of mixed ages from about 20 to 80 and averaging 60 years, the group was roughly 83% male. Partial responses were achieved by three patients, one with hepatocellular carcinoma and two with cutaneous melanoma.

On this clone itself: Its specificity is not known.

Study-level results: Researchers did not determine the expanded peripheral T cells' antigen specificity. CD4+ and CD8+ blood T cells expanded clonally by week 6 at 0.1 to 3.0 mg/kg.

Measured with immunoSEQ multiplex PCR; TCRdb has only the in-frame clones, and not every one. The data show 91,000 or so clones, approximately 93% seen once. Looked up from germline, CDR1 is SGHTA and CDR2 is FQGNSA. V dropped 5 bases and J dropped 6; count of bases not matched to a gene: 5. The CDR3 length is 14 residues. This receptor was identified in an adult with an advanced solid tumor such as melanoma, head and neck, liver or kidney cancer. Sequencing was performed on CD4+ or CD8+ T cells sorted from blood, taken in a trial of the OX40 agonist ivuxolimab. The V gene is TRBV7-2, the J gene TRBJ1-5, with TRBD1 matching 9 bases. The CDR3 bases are TGTGCCAGCAGCCAGGACAGGGGCGGTCAGCCCCAGCATTTT. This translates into CASSQDRGGQPQHF.